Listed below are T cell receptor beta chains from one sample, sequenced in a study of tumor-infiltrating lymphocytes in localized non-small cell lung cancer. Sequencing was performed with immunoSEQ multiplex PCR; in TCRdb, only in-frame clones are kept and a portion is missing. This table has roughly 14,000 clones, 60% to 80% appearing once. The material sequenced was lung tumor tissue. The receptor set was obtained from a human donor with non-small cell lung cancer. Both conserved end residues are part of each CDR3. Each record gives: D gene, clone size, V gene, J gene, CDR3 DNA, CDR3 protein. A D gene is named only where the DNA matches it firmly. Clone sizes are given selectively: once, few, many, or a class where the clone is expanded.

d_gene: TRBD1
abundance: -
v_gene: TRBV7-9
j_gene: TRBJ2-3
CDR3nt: TGTGCCAGCAGCCTACAGGGGTCGGCAGATACGCAGTATTTT
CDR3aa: CASSLQGSADTQYF

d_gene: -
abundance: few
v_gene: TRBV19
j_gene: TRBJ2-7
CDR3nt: TGTGCCAGTAGTTCGGTCGGCTCCTACGAGCAGTACTTC
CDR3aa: CASSSVGSYEQYF

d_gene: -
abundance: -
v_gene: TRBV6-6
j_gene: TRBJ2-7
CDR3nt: TGTGCCAGCAGCCGTACAGGGTATAGCTCCTACGAGCAGTACTTC
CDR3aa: CASSRTGYSSYEQYF

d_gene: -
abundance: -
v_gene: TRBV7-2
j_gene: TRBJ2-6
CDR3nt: TGTGCCAGCAGCTTAGCGCTAATCGGCGGACGGCCCTCTGGGGCCAACGTCCTGACTTTC
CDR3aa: CASSLALIGGRPSGANVLTF

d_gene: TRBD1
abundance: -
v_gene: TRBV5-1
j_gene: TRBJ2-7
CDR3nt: TGCGCCAGCAGTGCCAGGGGGCAGTACGAGCAGTACTTC
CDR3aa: CASSARGQYEQYF

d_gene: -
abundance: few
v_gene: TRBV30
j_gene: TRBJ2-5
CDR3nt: TGTGCCTGGAGTGCAGGGGGGACAACCCAAGAGACCCAGTACTTC
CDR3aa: CAWSAGGTTQETQYF

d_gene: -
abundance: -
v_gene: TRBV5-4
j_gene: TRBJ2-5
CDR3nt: TGTGCCAGCAGCTCCACCCAGGGTACCCAAGAGACCCAGTACTTC
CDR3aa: CASSSTQGTQETQYF

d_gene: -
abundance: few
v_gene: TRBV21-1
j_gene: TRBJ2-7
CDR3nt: TGTGCCAGCAGCAACGGGAGTAACAGCTCCTACGAGCAGTACTTC
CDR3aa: CASSNGSNSSYEQYF

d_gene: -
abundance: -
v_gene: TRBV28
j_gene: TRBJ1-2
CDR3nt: TGTGCCAGCAGTTGGGTAGGGGGCTACACCTTC
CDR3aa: CASSWVGGYTF

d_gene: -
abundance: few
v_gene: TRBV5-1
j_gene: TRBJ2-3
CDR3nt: TGCGCCAGCAGCTTGCCCACAGATACGCAGTATTTT
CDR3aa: CASSLPTDTQYF

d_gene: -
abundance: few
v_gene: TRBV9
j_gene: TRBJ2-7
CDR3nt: TGTGCCAGCAGCGAACTTTCCTACGAGCAGTACTTC
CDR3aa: CASSELSYEQYF

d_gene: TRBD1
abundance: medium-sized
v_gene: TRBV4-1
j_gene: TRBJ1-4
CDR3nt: TGCGCCAGCAGCCAAGATAGGGGGACAGGGAATGAAAAACTGTTTTTT
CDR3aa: CASSQDRGTGNEKLFF

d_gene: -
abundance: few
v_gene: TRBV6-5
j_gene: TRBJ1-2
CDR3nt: TGTGCCAGCAGGCCCTTGAGGCCCGGGGGCTATGGCTACACCTTC
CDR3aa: CASRPLRPGGYGYTF

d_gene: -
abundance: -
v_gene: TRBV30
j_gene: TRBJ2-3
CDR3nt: TGTGCCTGGAGCCCGGGACGATGGGCAGATACGCAGTATTTT
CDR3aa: CAWSPGRWADTQYF

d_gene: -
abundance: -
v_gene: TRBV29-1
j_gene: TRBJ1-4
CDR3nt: TGCAGCGTTGAAGGGTCAGGAACTAATGAAAAACTGTTTTTT
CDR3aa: CSVEGSGTNEKLFF

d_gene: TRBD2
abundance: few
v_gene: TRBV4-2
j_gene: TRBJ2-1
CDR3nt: TGTGCCAGCAGCCCAACACTAGCGGGGGGGCTAAATGAGCAGTTCTTC
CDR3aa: CASSPTLAGGLNEQFF

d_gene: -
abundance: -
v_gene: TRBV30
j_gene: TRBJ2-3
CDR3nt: TGTGCCAACGGAGGGGAGACAGGCACAGATACGCAGTATTTT
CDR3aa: CANGGETGTDTQYF

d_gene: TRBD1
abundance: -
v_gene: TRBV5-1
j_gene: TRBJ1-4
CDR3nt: TGCGCCAGCAGCTCGGGACAGGTTAATGAAAAACTGTTTTTT
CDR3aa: CASSSGQVNEKLFF

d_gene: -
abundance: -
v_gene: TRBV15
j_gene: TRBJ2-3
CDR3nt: TGTGCCACCAGCAGATTTGGAGCAGGACCCCTTACGCAGTATTTT
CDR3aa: CATSRFGAGPLTQYF

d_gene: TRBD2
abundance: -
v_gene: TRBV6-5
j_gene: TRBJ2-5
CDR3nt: TGTGCCAGCAGTTACCAGGGACTAGCCGAAGAGACCCAGTACTTC
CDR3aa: CASSYQGLAEETQYF

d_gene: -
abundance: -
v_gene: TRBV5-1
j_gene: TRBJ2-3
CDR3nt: TGCGCCAGCAGCCTGGCGGCGGGCATAGATACGCAGTATTTT
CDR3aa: CASSLAAGIDTQYF

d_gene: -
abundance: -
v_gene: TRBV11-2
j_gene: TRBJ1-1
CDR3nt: TGTGCCAGCAGCCCAGGGTTTCTCCTTACAAACACTGAAGCTTTCTTT
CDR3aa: CASSPGFLLTNTEAFF

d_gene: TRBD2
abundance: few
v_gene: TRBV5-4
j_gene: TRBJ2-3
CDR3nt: TGTGCCAGCAGCTTCTTCCTAGCGGGAGGACCCACAGATACGCAGTATTTT
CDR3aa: CASSFFLAGGPTDTQYF

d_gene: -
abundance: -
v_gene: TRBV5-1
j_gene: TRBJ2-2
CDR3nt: TGCGCCAGCAGCTTGGACGGGGGCAGCACCGGGGAGCTGTTTTTT
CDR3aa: CASSLDGGSTGELFF

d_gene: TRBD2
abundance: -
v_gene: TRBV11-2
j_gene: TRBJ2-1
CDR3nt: TGTGCCAGCAGCCCGATAGCGGGAGGGCCTTATGAGCAGTTCTTC
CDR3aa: CASSPIAGGPYEQFF

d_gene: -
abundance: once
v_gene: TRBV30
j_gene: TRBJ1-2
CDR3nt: TGTACCTGGAGACCGGTGACAGGTGGCTACACCTTC
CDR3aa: CTWRPVTGGYTF

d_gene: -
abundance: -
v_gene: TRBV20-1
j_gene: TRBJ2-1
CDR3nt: TGCAGTGCGAGATCGGACAATGAGCAGTTCTTC
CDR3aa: CSARSDNEQFF

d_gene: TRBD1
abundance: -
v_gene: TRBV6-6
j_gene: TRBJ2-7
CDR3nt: TGTGCCAGCAGTTACGTTGAGACAGGGGCCTACGAGCAGTACTTC
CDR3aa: CASSYVETGAYEQYF

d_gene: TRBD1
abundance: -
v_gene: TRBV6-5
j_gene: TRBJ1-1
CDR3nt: TGTGCCAGCAGTTACTCACTGGACAGGGGGTCTACTGAAGCTTTCTTT
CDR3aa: CASSYSLDRGSTEAFF

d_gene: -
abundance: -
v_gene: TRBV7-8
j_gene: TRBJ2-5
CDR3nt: TGTGCCAGCAGCTTATCTAAAGAGACCCAGTACTTC
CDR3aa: CASSLSKETQYF

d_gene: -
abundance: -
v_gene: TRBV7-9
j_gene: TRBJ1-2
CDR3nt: TGTGCCAGCAGCCCAGAATTCGGCGGCTACACCTTC
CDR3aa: CASSPEFGGYTF

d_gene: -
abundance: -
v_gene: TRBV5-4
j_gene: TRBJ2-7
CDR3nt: TGTGCCAGCAAAACAGACTACAGCTCCTACGAGCAGTACTTC
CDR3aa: CASKTDYSSYEQYF

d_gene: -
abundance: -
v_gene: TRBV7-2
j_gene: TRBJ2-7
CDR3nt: TGTGCCAGCAGCTCGGGACCCGTAAGCTACGAGCAGTACTTC
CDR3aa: CASSSGPVSYEQYF

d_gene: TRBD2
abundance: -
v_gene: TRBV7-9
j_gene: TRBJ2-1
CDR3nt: TGTGCCAGCAGCGTAACTAGCGGGGGTTACAATGAGCAGTTCTTC
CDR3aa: CASSVTSGGYNEQFF

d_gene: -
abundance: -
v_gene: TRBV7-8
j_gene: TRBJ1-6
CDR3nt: TGTGCCAGCAGCCCACGGGGGCCGGGAGGAGATTCACCCCTCCACTTT
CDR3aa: CASSPRGPGGDSPLHF

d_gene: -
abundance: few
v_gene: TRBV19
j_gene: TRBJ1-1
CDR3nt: TGTGCCAGTAGGCATACAGGGTTTGGGGACGCTTTCTTT
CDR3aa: CASRHTGFGDAFF

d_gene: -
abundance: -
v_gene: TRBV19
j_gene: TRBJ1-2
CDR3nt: TGTGCCAGTAGTACCGCCTTCGGCCCTGACTATGGCTACACCTTC
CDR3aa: CASSTAFGPDYGYTF

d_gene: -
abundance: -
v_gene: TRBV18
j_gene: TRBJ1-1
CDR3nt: TGTGCCAGCTCACCGGGGTCCCTTAGGCCTGAAGCTTTCTTT
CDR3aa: CASSPGSLRPEAFF

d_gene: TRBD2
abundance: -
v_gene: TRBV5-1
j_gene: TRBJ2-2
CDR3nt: TGCGCCAGCAGCCCCCTAGCGGGGGTCACAACGGGCACCGGGGAGCTGTTTTTT
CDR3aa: CASSPLAGVTTGTGELFF

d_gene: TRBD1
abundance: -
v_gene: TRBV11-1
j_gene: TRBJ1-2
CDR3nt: TGTGCCAGCAGCTTAGCGCAGGGGGACTCCTATGGCTACACCTTC
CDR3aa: CASSLAQGDSYGYTF

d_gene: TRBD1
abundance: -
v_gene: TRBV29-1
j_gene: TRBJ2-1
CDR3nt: TGCAGCGTCGACAGGGGGAGCTACAATGAGCAGTTCTTC
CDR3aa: CSVDRGSYNEQFF

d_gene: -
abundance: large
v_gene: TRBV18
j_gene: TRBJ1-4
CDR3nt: TGTGCCAGCTCACCATACAGGGAGAATGAAAAACTGTTTTTT
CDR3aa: CASSPYRENEKLFF

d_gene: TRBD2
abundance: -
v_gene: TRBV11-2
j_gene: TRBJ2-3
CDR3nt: TGTGCTAGCAGCCTCACTAGCGGGGGAGCCACACTCAAGTATTTT
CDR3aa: CASSLTSGGATLKYF

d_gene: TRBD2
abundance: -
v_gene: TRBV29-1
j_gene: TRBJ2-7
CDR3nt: TGCAGCGCAAGACTAGCGGGAGTATCTGCGTACGAGCAGTACTTC
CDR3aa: CSARLAGVSAYEQYF

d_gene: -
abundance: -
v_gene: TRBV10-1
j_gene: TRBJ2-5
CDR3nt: TGCGCCAGCAGTGAGTCTGCAGGGGGGGAGACCCAGTACTTC
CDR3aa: CASSESAGGETQYF

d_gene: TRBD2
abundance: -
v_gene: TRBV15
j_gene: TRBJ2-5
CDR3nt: TGTGCCACCAGCAGACGTAGCGGGAGATCCTCCCAAGAGACCCAGTACTTC
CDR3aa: CATSRRSGRSSQETQYF

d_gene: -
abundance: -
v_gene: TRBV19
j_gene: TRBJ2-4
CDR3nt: TGTGCCAGTAGTCCCCAGGGGTTGTACATTCAGTACTTC
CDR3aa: CASSPQGLYIQYF

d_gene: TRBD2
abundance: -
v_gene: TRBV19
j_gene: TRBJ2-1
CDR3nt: TGTGCCACGTCGTCTAGCGGGGGGAGCTCCTACAATGAGCAGTTCTTC
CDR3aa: CATSSSGGSSYNEQFF

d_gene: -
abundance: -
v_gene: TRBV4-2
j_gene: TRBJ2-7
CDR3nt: TGTGCCAGCAGCCAAGATCTAGGCAGGGACCGCGAGCAGTACTTC
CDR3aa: CASSQDLGRDREQYF

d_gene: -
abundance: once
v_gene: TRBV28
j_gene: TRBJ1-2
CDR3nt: TGTGCCAGCACCCGAGGGGGGCGTATAGACTATGGCTACACCTTC
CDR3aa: CASTRGGRIDYGYTF

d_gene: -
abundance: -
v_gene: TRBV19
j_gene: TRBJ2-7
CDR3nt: TGTGCCAGTAGTATCTCACCCGCAGCCTCCTACGAGCAGTACTTC
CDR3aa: CASSISPAASYEQYF